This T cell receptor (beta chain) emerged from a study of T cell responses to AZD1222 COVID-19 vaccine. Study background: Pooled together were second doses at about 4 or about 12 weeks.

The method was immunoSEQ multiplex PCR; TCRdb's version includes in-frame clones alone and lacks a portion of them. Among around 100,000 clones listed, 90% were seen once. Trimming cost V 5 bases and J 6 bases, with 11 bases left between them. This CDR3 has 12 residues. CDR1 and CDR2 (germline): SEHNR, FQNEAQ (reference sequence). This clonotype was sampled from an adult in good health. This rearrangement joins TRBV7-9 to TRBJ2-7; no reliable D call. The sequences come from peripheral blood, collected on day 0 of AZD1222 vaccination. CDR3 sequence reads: CASSPDRVEQYF. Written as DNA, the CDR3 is TGTGCCAGCAGCCCCGACCGAGTCGAGCAGTACTTC.